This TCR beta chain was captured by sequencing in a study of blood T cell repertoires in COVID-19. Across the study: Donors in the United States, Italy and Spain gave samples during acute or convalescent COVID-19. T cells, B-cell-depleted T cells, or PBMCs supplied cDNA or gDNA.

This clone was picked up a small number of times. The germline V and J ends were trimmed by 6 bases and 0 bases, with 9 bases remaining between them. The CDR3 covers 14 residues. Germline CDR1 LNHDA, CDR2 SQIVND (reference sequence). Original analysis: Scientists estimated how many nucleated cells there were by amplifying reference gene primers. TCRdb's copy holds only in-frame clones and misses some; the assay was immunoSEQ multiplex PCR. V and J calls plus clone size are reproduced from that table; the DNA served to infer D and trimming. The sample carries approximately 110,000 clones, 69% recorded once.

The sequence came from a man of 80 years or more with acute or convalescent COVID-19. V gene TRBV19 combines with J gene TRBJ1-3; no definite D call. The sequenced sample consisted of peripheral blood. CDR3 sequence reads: CASRFQASGNTIYF. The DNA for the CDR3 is TGTGCCAGTAGGTTCCAGGCCTCTGGAAACACCATATATTTT. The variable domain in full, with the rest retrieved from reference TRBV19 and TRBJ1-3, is DGGITQSPKYLFRKEGQNVTLSCEQNLNHDAMYWYRQDPGQGLRLIYYSQIVNDFQKGDIAEGYSVSREKKESFPLTVTSAQKNPTAFYLCASRFQASGNTIYFGEGSWLTVV.